This T cell receptor beta chain is drawn from a study of persistence of HIV-infected CD4 T cells. About the study: Donors were ART-treated; their CMV- and Gag-responding CD4+ T cells were isolated.

Stimulation used approximately 9.5 ug/mL lysate from CMV-infected fibroblasts. Memory cells lacking CD40L and CD69 with high CD45RO were sorted. An approximately 17-hour stimulation of CD8-depleted PBMCs used anti-CD28/CD49d costimulation, CD40-blocking antibody and enfuvirtide. The libraries were made with immunoSEQ version 4 in survey mode. Generated by immunoSEQ multiplex PCR, the TCRdb table keeps only in-frame clones and is missing some. The sample has about 28,000 clones, roughly 78% seen once. Study findings and constraints: TCR oligoclonality correlated with proviral oligoclonality in the same sorted populations.

The germline CDR1 and CDR2 sequences are KGHDR and SFDVKD. V shed 3 bases, J shed 8 bases, and the junction held 9 bases outside the gene matches. The CDR3 extends over 16 amino acids. Regarding this clone: Antigen unknown.

The sequence was obtained from an adult woman with HIV who was CMV-seropositive. The sample was CD4+ T cells sorted from PBMCs after approximately 20-hour stimulation, taken from a patient who received antiretroviral therapy. The chain carries TRBV24-1 and TRBJ2-1, with 10 nucleotides matching TRBD1. The CDR3 loop is CATSDPGQGEVYEQFF. In DNA form, the CDR3 reads TGTGCCACCAGTGATCCCGGACAGGGGGAGGTCTATGAGCAGTTCTTC.